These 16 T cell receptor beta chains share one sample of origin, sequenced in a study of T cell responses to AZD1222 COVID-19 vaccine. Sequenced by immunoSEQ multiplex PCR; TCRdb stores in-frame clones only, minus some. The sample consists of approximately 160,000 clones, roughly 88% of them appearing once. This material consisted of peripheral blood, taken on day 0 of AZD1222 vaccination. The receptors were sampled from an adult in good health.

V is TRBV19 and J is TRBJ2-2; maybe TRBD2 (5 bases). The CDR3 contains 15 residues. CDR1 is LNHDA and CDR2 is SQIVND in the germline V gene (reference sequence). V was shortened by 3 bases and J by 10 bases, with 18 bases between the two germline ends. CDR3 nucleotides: TGTGCCAGTAGTATTGATAGGAGGAGTAGAGAGGAGCTGTTTTTT. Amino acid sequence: CASSIDRRSREELFF.

The DNA for the CDR3 is TGTGCCACCAGTGTTGAGGGTCCCGGGGAGCTGTTTTTT. Its translation is CATSVEGPGELFF. The chain uses TRBV24-1 and TRBJ2-2, with a weak D call TRBD2 (5 bases). Trimming shortened V by 5 bases and J by 6 bases, and 9 bases separated the two germline ends. This CDR3 has 13 amino acids. The germline gives CDR1 KGHDR, CDR2 SFDVKD.

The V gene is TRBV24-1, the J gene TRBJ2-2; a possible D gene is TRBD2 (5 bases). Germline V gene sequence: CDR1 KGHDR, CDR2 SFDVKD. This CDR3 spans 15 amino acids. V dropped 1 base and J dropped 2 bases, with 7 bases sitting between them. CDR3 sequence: CATSDLADNTGELFF. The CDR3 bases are TGTGCCACCAGTGATTTAGCGGATAACACCGGGGAGCTGTTTTTT.

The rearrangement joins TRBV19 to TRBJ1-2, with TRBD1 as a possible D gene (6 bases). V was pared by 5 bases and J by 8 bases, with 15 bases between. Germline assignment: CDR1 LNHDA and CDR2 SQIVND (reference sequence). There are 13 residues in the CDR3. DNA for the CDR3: TGTGCCAGTAGTCAATACAGGGACCGCGGCTACACCTTC. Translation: CASSQYRDRGYTF.

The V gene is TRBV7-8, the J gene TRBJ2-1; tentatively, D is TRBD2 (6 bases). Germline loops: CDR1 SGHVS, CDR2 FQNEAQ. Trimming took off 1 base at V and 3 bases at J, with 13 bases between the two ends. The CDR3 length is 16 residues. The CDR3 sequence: CASSLDLGLSYNEQFF. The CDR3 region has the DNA TGTGCCAGCAGCTTAGATCTCGGACTAAGCTACAATGAGCAGTTCTTC.

The CDR3 DNA follows: TGTGCCAGCAGTCCAAGGACAGATAACTATGGCTACACCTTC. Its translation: CASSPRTDNYGYTF. The chain is built from TRBV6-6 and TRBJ1-2; a possible D gene is TRBD1 (6 bases). The CDR3 totals 14 residues. V gave up 5 bases and J gave up 1 base, with 11 bases separating them. Germline V gives CDR1 MNHNY, CDR2 SVGAGI (reference sequence).

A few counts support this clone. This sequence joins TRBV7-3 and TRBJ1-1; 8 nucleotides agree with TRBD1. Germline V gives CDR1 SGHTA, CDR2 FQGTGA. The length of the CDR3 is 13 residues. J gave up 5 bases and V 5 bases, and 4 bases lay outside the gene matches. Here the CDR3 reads CASSATGGTEAFF. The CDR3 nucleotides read TGTGCCAGCAGCGCAACAGGGGGGACTGAAGCTTTCTTT. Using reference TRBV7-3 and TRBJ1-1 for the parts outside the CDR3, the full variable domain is GAGVSQTPSNKVTEKGKYVELRCDPISGHTALYWYRQSLGQGPEFLIYFQGTGAADDSGLPNDRFFAVRPEGSVSTLKIQRTERGDSAVYLCASSATGGTEAFFGQGTRLTVV.

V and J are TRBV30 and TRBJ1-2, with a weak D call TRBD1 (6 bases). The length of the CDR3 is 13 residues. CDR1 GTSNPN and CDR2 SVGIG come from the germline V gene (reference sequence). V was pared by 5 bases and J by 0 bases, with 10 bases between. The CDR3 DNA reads TGTGCCTGGTCGACAGGCGCTAACTATGGCTACACCTTC. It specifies CAWSTGANYGYTF.

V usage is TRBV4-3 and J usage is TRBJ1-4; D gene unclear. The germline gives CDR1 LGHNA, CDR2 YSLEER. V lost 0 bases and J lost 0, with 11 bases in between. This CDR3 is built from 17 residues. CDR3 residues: CASSQDALPATNEKLFF. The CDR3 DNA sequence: TGCGCCAGCAGCCAAGATGCGCTTCCGGCAACTAATGAAAAACTGTTTTTT.

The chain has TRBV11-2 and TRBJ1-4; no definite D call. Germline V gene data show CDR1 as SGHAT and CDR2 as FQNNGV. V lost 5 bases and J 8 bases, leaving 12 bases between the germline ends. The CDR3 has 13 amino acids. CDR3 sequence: CASSLHRVEKLFF. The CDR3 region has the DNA TGTGCCAGCAGCCTACATAGGGTGGAAAAACTGTTTTTT.

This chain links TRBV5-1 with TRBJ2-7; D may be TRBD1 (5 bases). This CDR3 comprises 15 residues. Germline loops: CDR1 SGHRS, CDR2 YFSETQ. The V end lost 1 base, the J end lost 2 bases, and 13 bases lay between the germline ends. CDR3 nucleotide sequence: TGCGCCAGCAGCTTGTGGCAGGGTGGGGCCTACGAGCAGTACTTC. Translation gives CASSLWQGGAYEQYF.

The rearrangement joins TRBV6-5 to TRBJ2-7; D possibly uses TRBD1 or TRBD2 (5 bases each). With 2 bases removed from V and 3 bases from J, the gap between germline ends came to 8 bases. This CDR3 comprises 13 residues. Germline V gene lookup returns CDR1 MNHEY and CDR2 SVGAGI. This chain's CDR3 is CASSYGTVYEQYF. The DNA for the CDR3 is TGTGCCAGCAGTTACGGGACCGTCTACGAGCAGTACTTC.

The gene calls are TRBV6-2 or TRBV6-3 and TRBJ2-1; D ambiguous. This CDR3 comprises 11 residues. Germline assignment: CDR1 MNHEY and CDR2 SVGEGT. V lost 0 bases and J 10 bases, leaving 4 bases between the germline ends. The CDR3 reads CASSYSSEQFF. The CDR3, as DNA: TGTGCCAGCAGTTACTCTTCGGAGCAGTTCTTC.

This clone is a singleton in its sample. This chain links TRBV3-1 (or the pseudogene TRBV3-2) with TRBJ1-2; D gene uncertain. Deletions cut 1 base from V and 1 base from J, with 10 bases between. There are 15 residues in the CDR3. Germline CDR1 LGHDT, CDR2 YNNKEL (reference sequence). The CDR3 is CASSQGAGFNYGYTF. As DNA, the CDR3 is TGTGCCAGCAGCCAAGGAGCAGGATTTAACTATGGCTACACCTTC.

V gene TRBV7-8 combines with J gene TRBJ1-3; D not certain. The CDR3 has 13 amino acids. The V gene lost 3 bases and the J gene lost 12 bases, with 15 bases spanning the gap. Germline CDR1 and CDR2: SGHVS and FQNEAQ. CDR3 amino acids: CASSLQTLGDIYF. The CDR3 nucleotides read TGTGCCAGCAGCTTGCAAACGTTAGGCGACATATATTTT.

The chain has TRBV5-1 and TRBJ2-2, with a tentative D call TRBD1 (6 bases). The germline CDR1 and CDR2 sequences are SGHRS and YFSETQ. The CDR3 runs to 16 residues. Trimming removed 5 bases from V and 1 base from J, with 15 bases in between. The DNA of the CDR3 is TGCGCCAGCAGGCGAAAAAGGACAGAGAACACCGGGGAGCTGTTTTTT. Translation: CASRRKRTENTGELFF.